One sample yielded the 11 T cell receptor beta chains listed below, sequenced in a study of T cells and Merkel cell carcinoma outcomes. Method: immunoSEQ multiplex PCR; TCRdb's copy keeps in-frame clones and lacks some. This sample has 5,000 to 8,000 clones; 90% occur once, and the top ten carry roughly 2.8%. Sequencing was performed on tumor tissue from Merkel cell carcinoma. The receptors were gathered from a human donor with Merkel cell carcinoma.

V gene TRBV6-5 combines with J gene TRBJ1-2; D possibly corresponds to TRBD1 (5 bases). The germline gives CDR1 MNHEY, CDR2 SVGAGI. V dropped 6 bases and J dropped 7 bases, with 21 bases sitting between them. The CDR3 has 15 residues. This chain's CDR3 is CASSQSDGAWSGYTF. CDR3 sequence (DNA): TGTGCCAGCAGCCAAAGCGACGGGGCCTGGAGTGGCTACACCTTC.

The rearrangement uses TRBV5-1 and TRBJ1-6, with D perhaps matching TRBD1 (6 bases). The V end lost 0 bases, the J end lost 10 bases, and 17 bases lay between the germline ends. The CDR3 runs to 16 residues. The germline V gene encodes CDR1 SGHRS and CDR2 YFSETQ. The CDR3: CASSLDSSRGGSPLHF. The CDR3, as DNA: TGCGCCAGCAGCTTGGATTCGAGCAGGGGAGGATCACCCCTCCACTTT.

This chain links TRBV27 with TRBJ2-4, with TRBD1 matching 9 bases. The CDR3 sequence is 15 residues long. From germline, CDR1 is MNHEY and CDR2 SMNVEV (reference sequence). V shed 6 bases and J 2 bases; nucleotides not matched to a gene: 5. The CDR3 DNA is TGTGCCAGCAGCCTACAGGGGGCACCCAAAAACATTCAGTACTTC. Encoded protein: CASSLQGAPKNIQYF.

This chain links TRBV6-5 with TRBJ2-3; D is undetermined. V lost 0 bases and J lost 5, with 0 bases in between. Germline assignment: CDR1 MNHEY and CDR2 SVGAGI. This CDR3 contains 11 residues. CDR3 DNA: TGTGCCAGCAGTTACTCAGATACGCAGTATTTT. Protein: CASSYSDTQYF.

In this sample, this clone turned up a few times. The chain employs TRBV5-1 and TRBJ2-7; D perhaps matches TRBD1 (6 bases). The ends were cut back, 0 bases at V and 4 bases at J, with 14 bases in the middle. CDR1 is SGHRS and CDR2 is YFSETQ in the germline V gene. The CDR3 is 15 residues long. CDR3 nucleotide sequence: TGCGCCAGCAGCTTGGTCGGGACAAGCGGATACGAGCAGTACTTC. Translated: CASSLVGTSGYEQYF.

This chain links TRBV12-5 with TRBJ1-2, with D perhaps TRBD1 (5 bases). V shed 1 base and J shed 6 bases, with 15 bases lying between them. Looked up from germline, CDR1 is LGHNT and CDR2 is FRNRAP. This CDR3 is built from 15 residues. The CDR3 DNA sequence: TGTGCTAGTGGTTTGGCGAACAGGCGCGGGAATGGCTACACCTTC. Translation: CASGLANRRGNGYTF.

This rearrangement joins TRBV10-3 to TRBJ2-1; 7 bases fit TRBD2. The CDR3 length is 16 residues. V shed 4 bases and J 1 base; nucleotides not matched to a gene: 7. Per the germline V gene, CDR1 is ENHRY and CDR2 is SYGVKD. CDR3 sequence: CAISGERGDSYNEQFF. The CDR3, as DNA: TGTGCCATCAGTGGCGAGCGGGGTGATTCCTACAATGAGCAGTTCTTC.

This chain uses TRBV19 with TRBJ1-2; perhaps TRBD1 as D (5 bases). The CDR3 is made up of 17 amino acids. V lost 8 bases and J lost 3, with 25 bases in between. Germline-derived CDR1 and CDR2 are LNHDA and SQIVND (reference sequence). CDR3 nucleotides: TGTGCCAGTGACCCACGGGGCGGATTACGATCGGACTATGGCTACACCTTC. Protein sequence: CASDPRGGLRSDYGYTF.

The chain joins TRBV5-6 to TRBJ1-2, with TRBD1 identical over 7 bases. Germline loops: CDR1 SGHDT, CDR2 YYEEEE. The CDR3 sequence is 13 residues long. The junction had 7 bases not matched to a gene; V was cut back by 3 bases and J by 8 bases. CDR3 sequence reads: CASSSDREYGYTF. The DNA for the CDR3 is TGTGCCAGCAGCTCCGACAGGGAGTACGGCTACACCTTC.

This chain's CDR3 is CASSFRGNEQFF. CDR3 coding DNA: TGTGCCAGCAGCTTCAGGGGGAATGAGCAGTTCTTC. The J gene is TRBJ2-1, the V gene TRBV7-6; 7 bases agree with TRBD1. The CDR3 covers 12 residues. With 3 bases clipped from V and 7 bases from J, the junction kept 0 bases outside the gene matches. Germline CDR1 is SGHVS and CDR2 is FNYEAQ. Using reference TRBV7-6 and TRBJ2-1 for the parts outside the CDR3, the full variable domain is GAGVSQSPRYKVTKRGQDVALRCDPISGHVSLYWYRQALGQGPEFLTYFNYEAQQDKSGLPNDRFSAERPEGSISTLTIQRTEQRDSAMYRCASSFRGNEQFFGPGTRLTVL.

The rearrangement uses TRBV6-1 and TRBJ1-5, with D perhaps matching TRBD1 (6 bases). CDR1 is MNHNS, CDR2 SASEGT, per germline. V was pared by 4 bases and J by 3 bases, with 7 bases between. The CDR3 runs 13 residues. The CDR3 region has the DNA TGTGCCAGCAGTGGGACAGACAATCAGCCCCAGCATTTT. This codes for CASSGTDNQPQHF.